The 24 T cell receptor beta chains given below trace back to one sample, sequenced in a study of blood T cell repertoires in COVID-19. Using immunoSEQ multiplex PCR, the repertoire was profiled, and TCRdb retains in-frame clones only, with some absent. Here the sample spans approximately 260,000 clones, roughly four fifths being singletons. The sequencing input was peripheral blood. These receptors were obtained from an elderly woman with acute or convalescent COVID-19.

The rearrangement joins TRBV24-1 to TRBJ2-7; 7 nucleotides agree with TRBD1. CDR3 length equals 14 residues. With V trimmed by 4 bases and J by 1 base, 3 bases remained unmatched. CDR1 is KGHDR, CDR2 SFDVKD, per germline. The CDR3 coding sequence is TGTGCCACCAGTGACCCGGGACAGTCCTACGAGCAGTACTTC. Translated: CATSDPGQSYEQYF.

The chain carries TRBV5-1 and TRBJ2-5; 9 bases are a match to TRBD2. The CDR3 totals 13 residues. Losses at the gene ends were 4 bases for V and 5 bases for J; bases not matched to a gene: 3. Germline V CDR1 and CDR2: SGHRS, YFSETQ. CDR3 amino acids: CASSLGLAETQYF. CDR3 nucleotides: TGCGCCAGCAGCCTCGGACTAGCGGAGACCCAGTACTTC.

This rearrangement joins TRBV2 to TRBJ1-2; possible D gene TRBD1, 5 bases. The CDR3 runs to 12 residues. Per germline, CDR1 SNHLY and CDR2 FYNNEI. The ends were cut back, 10 bases at V and 0 bases at J, with 9 bases in the middle. The chain's CDR3 is CATSGSNYGYTF. The CDR3 bases are TGTGCCACCTCAGGGTCTAACTATGGCTACACCTTC.

The chain couples TRBV18 to TRBJ1-1; D possibly corresponds to TRBD1 (5 bases). Per the germline V gene, CDR1 is KGHSH and CDR2 is LQKENI. V was cut by 3 bases and J by 1 base, with 15 bases left in between. This CDR3 comprises 16 residues. As DNA, the CDR3 is TGTGCCAGCTCACCTGGACAACCTGGGTCGAACACTGAAGCTTTCTTT. Its protein product is CASSPGQPGSNTEAFF.

The rearrangement links TRBV2 to TRBJ1-1; the match to TRBD1 covers 7 bases. The CDR3 runs to 12 residues. After removal of 7 bases from V and 7 bases from J, the junction contained 6 bases not matched to a gene. The germline gives CDR1 SNHLY, CDR2 FYNNEI. The CDR3 DNA sequence: TGTGCCAGCAAACGGGACAGCCATGAAGCTTTCTTT. Amino acid sequence: CASKRDSHEAFF.

The CDR3 is CASSQDLNSKNIQYF. The CDR3 region has the DNA TGCGCCAGCAGCCAAGATCTCAACAGCAAAAACATTCAGTACTTC. This chain joins TRBV4-1 and TRBJ2-4, with D unclear. From germline, CDR1 is MGHRA and CDR2 YSYEKL. This CDR3 has 15 residues. Trimming removed 0 bases at V and 3 bases at J, with 9 bases between.

The chain couples TRBV5-1 to TRBJ1-2; unclear D gene. Looked up from germline, CDR1 is SGHRS and CDR2 is YFSETQ. The CDR3 loop spans 15 amino acids. The V end lost 4 bases, the J end lost 7 bases, and 20 bases lay between the germline ends. The CDR3 loop reads CASSPSDGLRGGYTF. The CDR3, as DNA: TGCGCCAGCAGCCCCTCGGACGGCCTACGGGGTGGCTACACCTTC.

The CDR3, as DNA: TGTGCCAGTAGTATAGGCCGGGACAGGGCCCACGAGCAGTACTTC. Its translation: CASSIGRDRAHEQYF. The rearrangement links TRBV19 to TRBJ2-7, with TRBD1 matching 9 bases. Looked up from germline, CDR1 is LNHDA and CDR2 is SQIVND (reference sequence). This CDR3 region has 15 residues. V lost 1 base and J lost 5; bases outside the gene matches: 6.

The chain links TRBV28 to TRBJ1-3, with 12 bases matching TRBD1. The germline CDR1 and CDR2 sequences are MDHEN and SYDVKM. The CDR3 covers 18 residues. The junction had 13 bases not matched to a gene; V was cut back by 6 bases and J by 4 bases. The CDR3 sequence: CASSLAGTGGLGGNTIYF. The CDR3 DNA is TGTGCCAGCAGCCTCGCCGGGACAGGGGGCTTGGGAGGAAACACCATATATTTT.

The genes are TRBV19 and TRBJ1-1; TRBD1 is a possible D gene (6 bases). CDR1 and CDR2 (germline): LNHDA, SQIVND (reference sequence). The CDR3 extends over 15 amino acids. Trimming left V 6 bases short and J 0 bases short, with 14 bases between. Written as DNA, the CDR3 is TGTGCCAGTAGGGTTGGGGGGGGCTTGAACACTGAAGCTTTCTTT. Protein product: CASRVGGGLNTEAFF.

The J gene is TRBJ2-3, the V gene TRBV9, with D possibly being TRBD2 (6 bases). This CDR3 has 16 residues. V dropped 4 bases and J dropped 3 bases, with 18 bases sitting between them. Germline V gives CDR1 SGDLS, CDR2 YYNGEE. The CDR3 here is CASSLSWRVSTDTQYF. The CDR3 nucleotides are TGTGCCAGCAGCTTGAGTTGGAGGGTCTCGACAGATACGCAGTATTTT.

The chain links TRBV20-1 to TRBJ2-2; a possible D gene is TRBD2 (7 bases). The germline V gene has CDR1 DFQATT and CDR2 SNEGSKA (reference sequence). V was pared by 3 bases and J by 6 bases, with 17 bases between. CDR3 length: 15 amino acids. This CDR3 reads CSASIGGAKAGELFF. The DNA of the CDR3 is TGCAGTGCTAGTATAGGGGGGGCCAAGGCCGGGGAGCTGTTTTTT.

The rearrangement links TRBV28 to TRBJ1-6; the match to TRBD1 covers 8 bases. The junction had 8 bases not matched to a gene; V was cut back by 9 bases and J by 7 bases. Germline values: CDR1 MDHEN, CDR2 SYDVKM. The CDR3 loop spans 14 amino acids. CDR3 sequence: CASQTGTGNSPLHF. The CDR3 DNA follows: TGTGCCAGTCAAACCGGGACAGGCAATTCACCCCTCCACTTT.

The rearrangement joins TRBV18 to TRBJ1-4; 10 positions agree with TRBD1. V lost 0 bases, J lost 8 bases, and 3 bases stayed unmatched. Germline V lookup: CDR1 KGHSH, CDR2 LQKENI. The CDR3 contains 15 residues. CDR3 amino acids: CASSPPGQGREKLFF. For the CDR3, the DNA is TGTGCCAGCTCACCACCGGGACAGGGGAGAGAAAAACTGTTTTTT.

The chain combines TRBV29-1 with TRBJ2-7; a weak D match, TRBD1 (6 bases). Germline V gene sequence: CDR1 SQVTM, CDR2 ANQGSEA. V gave up 4 bases and J gave up 4 bases, with 17 bases separating them. The CDR3 has 14 residues. The CDR3: CSVGQAGDLYEQYF. DNA of the CDR3: TGCAGCGTTGGTCAGGCAGGGGACCTTTACGAGCAGTACTTC.

The V and J genes are TRBV3-1 (or the pseudogene TRBV3-2) and TRBJ2-5, with D perhaps matching TRBD2 (6 bases). Germline loops: CDR1 LGHDT, CDR2 YNNKEL (reference sequence). The V gene lost 5 bases and the J gene lost 3 bases, with 16 bases spanning the gap. There are 15 residues in the CDR3. As DNA, the CDR3 is TGTGCCAGCAGCTCGACTAGTCTCCATAAAGAGACCCAGTACTTC. Translating it yields CASSSTSLHKETQYF.

The chain uses TRBV2 and TRBJ2-7, with D unclear. Trimming stripped 4 bases from V and 1 base from J, with 8 bases between. The CDR3 is 13 amino acids. Looked up from germline, CDR1 is SNHLY and CDR2 is FYNNEI. CDR3 coding DNA: TGTGCCAGCAGTGTGGTCAGATCCTACGAGCAGTACTTC. This translates into CASSVVRSYEQYF.

CDR3 in DNA: TGTGCCACCAGCAGAGATCTCCCGGGAAGGAACACTGAAGCTTTCTTT. This codes for CATSRDLPGRNTEAFF. The chain employs TRBV15 and TRBJ1-1; no clear D gene. The CDR3 loop spans 16 amino acids. Germline assignment: CDR1 LNHNV and CDR2 YYDKDF (reference sequence). V lost 0 bases, J lost 1 base, and 12 bases lay in between.

This chain links TRBV6-5 with TRBJ2-7, with 9 bases fitting TRBD1. Germline CDR1 is MNHEY and CDR2 is SVGAGI. This CDR3 spans 14 amino acids. V was clipped by 7 bases and J by 6 bases; unmatched bases: 10. CDR3 residues: CASTPRQGVAEQYF. The DNA of the CDR3 is TGTGCCAGCACCCCCCGACAGGGGGTGGCCGAGCAGTACTTC.

The chain recombines TRBV7-9 with TRBJ1-1; a weak D match, TRBD1 (5 bases). CDR1 and CDR2 from the germline V gene are SEHNR and FQNEAQ (reference sequence). V was cut by 5 bases and J by 5 bases, with 21 bases left in between. CDR3 size: 16 residues. The CDR3 region has the DNA TGTGCCAGCAGCGTGATAGCTGGGGCAGGGCTAACTGAAGCTTTCTTT. Protein sequence: CASSVIAGAGLTEAFF. The entire variable domain, with the rest obtained from reference TRBV7-9 and TRBJ1-1, is as follows: DTGVSQNPRHKITKRGQNVTFRCDPISEHNRLYWYRQTLGQGPEFLTYFQNEAQLEKSRLLSDRFSAERPKGSFSTLEIQRTEQGDSAMYLCASSVIAGAGLTEAFFGQGTRLTVV.

V usage is TRBV12-3 or TRBV12-4 and J usage is TRBJ2-1, with D unclear. The CDR3 has 12 residues. V dropped 5 bases and J dropped 10 bases, with 12 bases sitting between them. CDR3 loop: CASSPPGFEQFF. The CDR3 DNA reads TGTGCCAGCAGTCCCCCGGGTTTCGAGCAGTTCTTC.

The chain recombines TRBV29-1 with TRBJ1-1, with TRBD1 matching 10 bases. Germline trimming cut 7 bases from V and 1 base from J; bases unmatched to any gene: 6. The CDR3 is made up of 14 amino acids. Per the germline V gene, CDR1 is SQVTM and CDR2 is ANQGSEA. The CDR3 here is CSATRQGANTEAFF. The CDR3 DNA is TGCAGCGCTACCCGACAGGGGGCGAACACTGAAGCTTTCTTT.

The chain joins TRBV9 to TRBJ2-2, with D tentatively TRBD2 (6 bases). Germline assignment: CDR1 SGDLS and CDR2 YYNGEE. Trimming took 4 bases from V and 1 from J, leaving 14 bases between them. This CDR3 has 16 residues. CDR3 sequence: CASSKDGTVNTGELFF. The CDR3 DNA reads TGTGCCAGCAGCAAAGACGGGACTGTGAACACCGGGGAGCTGTTTTTT.

This rearrangement joins TRBV18 to TRBJ1-3, with D maybe TRBD1 (5 bases). Germline assignment: CDR1 KGHSH and CDR2 LQKENI. The CDR3 runs to 16 residues. V was pared by 1 base and J by 0 bases, with 10 bases between. The CDR3, as DNA: TGTGCCAGCTCACCACTCCCAGGGAACTCTGGAAACACCATATATTTT. This gives the protein CASSPLPGNSGNTIYF.